The 5 T cell receptor beta chains presented below share a single source sample, sequenced in a study of breast tumors, draining lymph nodes, adjacent tissues listed by TCRdb under 2016. Library creation used multiplex PCR. The listed sequencing device is Illumina HiSeq 2000. TCRdb trimmed public reads at Q25 via fastp, called clones via MiXCR and kept in-frame beta chains. Entries are consolidated by CDR3 protein sequence, retaining the most common genes and DNA. This sample comprises 70,000 or so distinct CDR3 sequences, about 40% of them detected only once. Of the sample, roughly 9% falls within the top ten clones. Material: breast tumor tissue. The receptors here all came from a female donor with breast cancer. Some clones in this sample may be carry-over from other donors' samples.

This clonotype was picked up one time. This may come from a read error, since a much larger clone is one base off. This chain connects TRBV6-1 to TRBJ2-3, with 7 nucleotides matching TRBD2. V trimming: 4 bases; J trimming: 4 bases; junction bases outside the gene matches: 11. Germline V gene lookup returns CDR1 MNHNS and CDR2 SASEGT. The length of the CDR3 is 16 residues. The CDR3 here is CASSAMASGGADTQYF. The CDR3 DNA reads TGTGCCAGCAGTGCCATGGCTAGCGGAGGGGCAGATACGCAGTATTTT.

In this sample, this clonotype turned up many times. A much larger clone lies one base from this, so it may be a read error. The chain recombines TRBV24-1 with TRBJ2-2; D is possibly TRBD2 (7 bases). This CDR3 is 12 amino acids long. V dropped 6 bases and J dropped 12 bases, with 13 bases sitting between them. Germline V gives CDR1 KGHDR, CDR2 SFDVKD. Here the CDR3 DNA reads TGTGCCACCAGTACCAGGGGAGGGAAGCTGTTTTTT. Translated: CATSTRGGKLFF.

This clonotype was counted between two and nine times. This chain connects TRBV13 to TRBJ1-1; D may be TRBD1 (6 bases). The V end was cut by 6 bases, the J end by 0 bases, with 14 bases between. CDR1 PRHDT and CDR2 FYEKMQ come from the germline V gene (reference sequence). The CDR3 has 15 amino acids. As DNA, the CDR3 is TGTGCCAGCAGGCCTAGGGGGGGTCTGAACACTGAAGCTTTCTTT. Protein: CASRPRGGLNTEAFF. Together with reference TRBV13 and TRBJ1-1, the CDR3 gives the full variable domain: AAGVIQSPRHLIKEKRETATLKCYPIPRHDTVYWYQQGPGQDPQFLISFYEKMQSDKGSIPDRFSAQQFSDYHSELNMSSLELGDSALYFCASRPRGGLNTEAFFGQGTRLTVV.

The chain carries TRBV18 and TRBJ1-2; the D gene is possibly TRBD1 (6 bases). With 0 bases removed from V and 5 bases from J, the gap between germline ends came to 10 bases. The CDR3 runs 14 residues. CDR1 and CDR2 (germline): KGHSH, LQKENI. In nucleotides, the CDR3 is TGTGCCAGCTCACCACCCACAGGGTGGTATGGCTACACCTTC. This codes for CASSPPTGWYGYTF.

This clonotype was counted a few times. The V call is TRBV18, the J call TRBJ1-3, with D tentatively TRBD1 (6 bases). Trimming left V 4 bases short and J 4 bases short, with 20 bases between. CDR3 length: 17 residues. CDR1 KGHSH and CDR2 LQKENI come from the germline V gene. CDR3 DNA: TGTGCCAGCTCACTACCGGGGACACCGTACATAGGAAACACCATATATTTT. Protein product: CASSLPGTPYIGNTIYF.